These 10 T cell receptor beta chains originate from one sample sequenced in a study of T cells expressing NK-cell markers. TCRdb reprocessed the 5' RACE reads and reports one entry per CDR3 protein, with no DNA. The listing records approximately 550,000 distinct CDR3 sequences. Sequences were obtained from blood T cells: a sorted CD56 or NKG2C T cell subset, CD4+ or CD8+ T cells, or bulk PBMC T cells (not recorded which). The origin of the receptors is a man aged 18 to 29 in good health.

The V call is TRBV7-9, the J call TRBJ1-6. CDR1 SEHNR and CDR2 FQNEAQ come from the germline V gene (reference sequence). This CDR3 is built from 15 residues. CDR3 sequence reads: CASSKMSSYNSPLHF.

This sequence joins TRBV6-5 and TRBJ2-3; TCRdb names TRBD1, which stays unverified in the absence of DNA. There are 16 residues in the CDR3. Germline V lookup: CDR1 MNHEY, CDR2 SVGAGI. The CDR3 protein is CASSYSIGTGADTQYF.

The CDR3 loop is CASTQGFHEQYF. The chain links TRBV6-2 or TRBV6-3 to TRBJ2-7. Germline CDR1 MNHEY, CDR2 SVGEGT. The CDR3 extends over 12 amino acids.

This chain connects TRBV7-2 to TRBJ2-1. The CDR3 totals 12 residues. Per the germline V gene, CDR1 is SGHTA and CDR2 is FQGNSA. CDR3 in amino acids: CASSFNTREQFF.

V gene TRBV11-1 combines with J gene TRBJ2-5; TCRdb names TRBD2, which stays unverified in the absence of DNA. The CDR3 spans 18 residues. Germline loops: CDR1 SGHAT, CDR2 FQDESV (reference sequence). The CDR3 protein is CASSLWRLAGGGLETQYF. Full variable domain (rest looked up from reference TRBV11-1 and TRBJ2-5): EAEVAQSPRYKITEKSQAVAFWCDPISGHATLYWYRQILGQGPELLVQFQDESVVDDSQLPKDRFSAERLKGVDSTLKIQPAELGDSAMYLCASSLWRLAGGGLETQYFGPGTRLLVL.

The chain combines TRBV4-1 with TRBJ2-2; TCRdb designates TRBD2, a call that cannot be tested without DNA. Germline loops: CDR1 MGHRA, CDR2 YSYEKL. The CDR3 length is 15 residues. The CDR3 sequence is CASSQERQGLGELFF.

The chain uses TRBV29-1 and TRBJ2-1; TCRdb designates TRBD2, a call that cannot be tested without DNA. CDR1 is SQVTM and CDR2 is ANQGSEA in the germline V gene. There are 12 residues in the CDR3. The CDR3 protein is CSVDTSVNEQFF.

The V call is TRBV20-1, the J call TRBJ2-3; TCRdb outputs TRBD1, but without DNA this stays unchecked. The germline V gene encodes CDR1 DFQATT and CDR2 SNEGSKA (reference sequence). The CDR3 has 16 residues. The CDR3 region is CSAIPRGREKTDTQYF.

The V call is TRBV20-1, the J call TRBJ2-1; as DNA is missing, the TRBD2 call by TCRdb cannot be tested. The CDR3 consists of 14 residues. Germline V lookup: CDR1 DFQATT, CDR2 SNEGSKA (reference sequence). This CDR3 reads CSAIRTSGANEQFF.

The chain combines TRBV11-2 with TRBJ2-3; with no DNA, the TCRdb D assignment of TRBD1 cannot be verified. Looked up from germline, CDR1 is SGHAT and CDR2 is FQNNGV. This CDR3 region has 15 residues. CDR3 in amino acids: CASSPQGSNTDTQYF.